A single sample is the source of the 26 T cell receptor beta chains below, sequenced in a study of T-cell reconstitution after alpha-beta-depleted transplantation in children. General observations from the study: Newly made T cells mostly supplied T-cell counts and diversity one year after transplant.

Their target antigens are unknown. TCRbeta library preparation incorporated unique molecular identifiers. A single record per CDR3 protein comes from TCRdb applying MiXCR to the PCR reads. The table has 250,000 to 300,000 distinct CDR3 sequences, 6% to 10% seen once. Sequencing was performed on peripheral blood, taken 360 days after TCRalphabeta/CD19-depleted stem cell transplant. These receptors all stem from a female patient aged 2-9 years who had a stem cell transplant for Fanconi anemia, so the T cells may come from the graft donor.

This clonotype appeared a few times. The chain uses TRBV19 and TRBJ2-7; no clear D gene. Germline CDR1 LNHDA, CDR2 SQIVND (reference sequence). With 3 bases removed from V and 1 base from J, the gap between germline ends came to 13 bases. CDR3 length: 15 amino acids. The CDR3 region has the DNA TGTGCCAGTAGTATGAACTGGGCGCAATCCTACGAGCAGTACTTC. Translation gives CASSMNWAQSYEQYF.

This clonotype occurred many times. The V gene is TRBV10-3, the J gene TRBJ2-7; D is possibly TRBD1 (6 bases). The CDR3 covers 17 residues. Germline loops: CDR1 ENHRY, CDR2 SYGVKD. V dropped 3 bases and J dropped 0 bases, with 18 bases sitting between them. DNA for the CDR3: TGTGCCATCAGTGACGTAACAGGGAAGGCCTCCTCCTACGAGCAGTACTTC. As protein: CAISDVTGKASSYEQYF.

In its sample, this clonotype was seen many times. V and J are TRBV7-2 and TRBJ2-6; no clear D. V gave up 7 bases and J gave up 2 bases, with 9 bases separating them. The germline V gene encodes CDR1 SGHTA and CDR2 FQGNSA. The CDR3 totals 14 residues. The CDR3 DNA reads TGTGCCAGCATCCGCAGGACTGGGGCCAACGTCCTGACTTTC. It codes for CASIRRTGANVLTF. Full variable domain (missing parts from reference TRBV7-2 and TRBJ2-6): GAGVSQSPSNKVTEKGKDVELRCDPISGHTALYWYRQSLGQGLEFLIYFQGNSAPDKSGLPSDRFSAERTGGSVSTLTIQRTQQEDSAVYLCASIRRTGANVLTFGAGSRLTVL.

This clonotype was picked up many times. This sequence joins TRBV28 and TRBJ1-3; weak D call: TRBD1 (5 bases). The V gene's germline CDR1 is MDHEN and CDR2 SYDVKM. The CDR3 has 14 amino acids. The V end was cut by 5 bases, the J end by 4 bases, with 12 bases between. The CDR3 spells CASSPQVLGNTIYF. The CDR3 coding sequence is TGTGCCAGCAGTCCACAGGTCCTCGGAAACACCATATATTTT.

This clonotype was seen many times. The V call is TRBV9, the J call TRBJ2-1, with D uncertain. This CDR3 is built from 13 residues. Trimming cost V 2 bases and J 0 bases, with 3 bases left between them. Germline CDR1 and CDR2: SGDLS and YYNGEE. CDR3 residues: CASSVRSYNEQFF. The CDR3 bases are TGTGCCAGCAGCGTTCGCTCCTACAATGAGCAGTTCTTC.

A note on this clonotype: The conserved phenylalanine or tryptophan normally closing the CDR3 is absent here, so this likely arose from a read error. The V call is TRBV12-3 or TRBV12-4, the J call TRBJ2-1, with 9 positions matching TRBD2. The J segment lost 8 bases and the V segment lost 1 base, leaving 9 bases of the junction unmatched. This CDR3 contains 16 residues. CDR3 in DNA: TGTGCCAGCAGTTTAGTAGCGGGGGTCTCTAAGGATGAGCAGTTCTTG. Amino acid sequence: CASSLVAGVSKDEQFL.

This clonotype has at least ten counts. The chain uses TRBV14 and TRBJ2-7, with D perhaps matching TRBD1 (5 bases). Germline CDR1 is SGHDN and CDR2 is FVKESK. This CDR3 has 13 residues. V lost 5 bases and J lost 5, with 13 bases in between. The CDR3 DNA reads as TGTGCCAGCAGCAGAAGACAGTTCGACGAGCAGTACTTC. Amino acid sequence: CASSRRQFDEQYF.

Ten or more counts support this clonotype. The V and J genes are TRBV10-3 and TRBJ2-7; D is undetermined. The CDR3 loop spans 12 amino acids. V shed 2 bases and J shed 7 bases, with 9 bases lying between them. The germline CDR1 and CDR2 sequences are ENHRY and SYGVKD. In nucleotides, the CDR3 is TGTGCCATCAGTGAGAAGGCAAAGGAGCAGTACTTC. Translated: CAISEKAKEQYF.

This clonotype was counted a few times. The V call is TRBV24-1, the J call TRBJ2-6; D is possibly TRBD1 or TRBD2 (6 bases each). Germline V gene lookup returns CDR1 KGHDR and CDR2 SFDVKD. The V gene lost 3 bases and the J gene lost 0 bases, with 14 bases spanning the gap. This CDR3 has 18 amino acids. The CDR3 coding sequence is TGTGCCACCAGTGATACTCGGGGGCCGATCTCTGGGGCCAACGTCCTGACTTTC. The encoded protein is CATSDTRGPISGANVLTF.

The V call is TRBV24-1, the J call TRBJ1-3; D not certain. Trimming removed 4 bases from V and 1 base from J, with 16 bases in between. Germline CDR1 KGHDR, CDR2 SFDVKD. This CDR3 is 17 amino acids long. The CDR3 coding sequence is TGTGCCACCAGTGACCCGGAGGCCGCCGGGTCTGGAAACACCATATATTTT. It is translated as CATSDPEAAGSGNTIYF.

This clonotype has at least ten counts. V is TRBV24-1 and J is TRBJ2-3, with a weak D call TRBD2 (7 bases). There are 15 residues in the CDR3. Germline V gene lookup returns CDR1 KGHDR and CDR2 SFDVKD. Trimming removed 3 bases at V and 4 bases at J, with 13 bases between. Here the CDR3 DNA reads TGTGCCACCAGTGATAAGGGGGGGCCCGCAGATACGCAGTATTTT. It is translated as CATSDKGGPADTQYF.

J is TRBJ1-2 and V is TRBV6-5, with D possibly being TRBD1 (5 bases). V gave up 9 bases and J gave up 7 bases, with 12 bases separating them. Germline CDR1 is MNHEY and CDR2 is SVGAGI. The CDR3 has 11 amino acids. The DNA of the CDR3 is TGTGCCAGTAGACGGGACGTTGGCTACACCTTC. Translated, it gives CASRRDVGYTF.

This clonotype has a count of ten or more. The CDR3 region is CASRPAGRSNTEAFF. CDR3 bases: TGTGCCAGCAGGCCCGCGGGCAGATCGAACACTGAAGCTTTCTTT. The J gene is TRBJ1-1, the V gene TRBV12-3 or TRBV12-4; D not certain. This CDR3 is built from 15 residues. V was pared by 6 bases and J by 1 base, with 15 bases between.

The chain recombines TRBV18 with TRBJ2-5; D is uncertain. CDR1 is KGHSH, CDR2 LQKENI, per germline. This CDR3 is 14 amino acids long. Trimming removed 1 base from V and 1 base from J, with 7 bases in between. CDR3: CASSPQGIQETQYF. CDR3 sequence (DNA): TGTGCCAGCTCACCACAGGGTATCCAAGAGACCCAGTACTTC.

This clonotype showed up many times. CDR3 DNA sequence: TGTGCCAGCAGCCTGGGACTAGCGGGGCAAGAGACCCAGTACTTC. This translates into CASSLGLAGQETQYF. This chain joins TRBV5-6 and TRBJ2-5; TRBD2 matches 13 bases. Looked up from germline, CDR1 is SGHDT and CDR2 is YYEEEE. This CDR3 contains 15 residues. V lost 4 bases and J lost 2; bases outside the gene matches: 2.

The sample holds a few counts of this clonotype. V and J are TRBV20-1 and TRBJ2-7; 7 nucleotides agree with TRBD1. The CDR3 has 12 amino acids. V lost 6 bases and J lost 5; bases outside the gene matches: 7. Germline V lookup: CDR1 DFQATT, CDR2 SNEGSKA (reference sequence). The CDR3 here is CSAEQGSHEQYF. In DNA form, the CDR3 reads TGCAGTGCAGAACAGGGGAGTCACGAGCAGTACTTC.

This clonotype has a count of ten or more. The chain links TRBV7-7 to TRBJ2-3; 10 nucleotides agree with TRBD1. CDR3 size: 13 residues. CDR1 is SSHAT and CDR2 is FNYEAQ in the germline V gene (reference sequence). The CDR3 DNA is TGTGCTAGTGCCCGGGACAGGGGAAATACGCAGTATTTT. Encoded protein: CASARDRGNTQYF.

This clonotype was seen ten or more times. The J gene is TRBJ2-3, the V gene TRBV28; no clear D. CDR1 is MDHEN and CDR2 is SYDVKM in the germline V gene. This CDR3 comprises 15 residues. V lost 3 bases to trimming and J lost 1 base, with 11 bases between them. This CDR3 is CASSFGGEGTDTQYF. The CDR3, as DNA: TGTGCCAGCAGTTTCGGCGGAGAGGGCACAGATACGCAGTATTTT.

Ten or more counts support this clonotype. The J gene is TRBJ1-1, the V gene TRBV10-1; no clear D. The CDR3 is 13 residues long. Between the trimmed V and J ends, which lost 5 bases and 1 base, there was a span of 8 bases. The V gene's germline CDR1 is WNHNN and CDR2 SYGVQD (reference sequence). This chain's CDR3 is CASSKDENTEAFF. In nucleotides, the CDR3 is TGCGCCAGCAGTAAGGACGAGAACACTGAAGCTTTCTTT.

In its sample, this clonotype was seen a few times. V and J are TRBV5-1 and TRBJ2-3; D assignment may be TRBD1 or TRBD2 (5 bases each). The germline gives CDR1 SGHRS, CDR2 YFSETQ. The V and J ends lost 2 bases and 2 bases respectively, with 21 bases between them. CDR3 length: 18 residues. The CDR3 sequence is CASSLWRSGRGNTDTQYF. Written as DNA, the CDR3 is TGCGCCAGCAGCTTATGGAGGAGTGGAAGGGGCAACACAGATACGCAGTATTTT.

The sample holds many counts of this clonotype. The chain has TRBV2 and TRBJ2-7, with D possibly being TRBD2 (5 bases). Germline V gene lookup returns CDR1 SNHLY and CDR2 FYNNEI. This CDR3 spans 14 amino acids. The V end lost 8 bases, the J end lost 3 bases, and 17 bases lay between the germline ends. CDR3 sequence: CASGPALGIYEQYF. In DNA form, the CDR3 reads TGTGCCAGCGGTCCGGCACTCGGGATCTACGAGCAGTACTTC.

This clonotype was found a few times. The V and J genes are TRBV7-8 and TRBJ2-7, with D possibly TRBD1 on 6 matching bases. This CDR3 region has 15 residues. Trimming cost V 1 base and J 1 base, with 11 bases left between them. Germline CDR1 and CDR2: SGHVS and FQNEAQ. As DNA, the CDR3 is TGTGCCAGCAGCTTAGACCGGGACATGTCCTACGAGCAGTACTTC. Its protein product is CASSLDRDMSYEQYF. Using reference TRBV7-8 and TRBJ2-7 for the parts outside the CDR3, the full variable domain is GAGVSQSPRYKVAKRGQDVALRCDPISGHVSLFWYQQALGQGPEFLTYFQNEAQLDKSGLPSDRFFAERPEGSVSTLKIQRTQQEDSAVYLCASSLDRDMSYEQYFGPGTRLTVT.

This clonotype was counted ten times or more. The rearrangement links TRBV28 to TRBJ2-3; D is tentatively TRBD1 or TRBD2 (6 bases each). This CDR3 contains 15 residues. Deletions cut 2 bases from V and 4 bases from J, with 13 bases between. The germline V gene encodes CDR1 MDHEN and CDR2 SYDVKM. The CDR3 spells CASSLEGGGSDTQYF. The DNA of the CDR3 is TGTGCCAGCAGTTTAGAAGGAGGGGGGTCAGATACGCAGTATTTT.

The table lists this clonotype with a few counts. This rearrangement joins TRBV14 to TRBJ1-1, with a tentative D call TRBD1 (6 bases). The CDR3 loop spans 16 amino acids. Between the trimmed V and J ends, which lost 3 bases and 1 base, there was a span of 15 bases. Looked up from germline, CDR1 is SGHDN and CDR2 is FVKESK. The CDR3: CASSQYSGGANTEAFF. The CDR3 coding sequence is TGTGCCAGCAGCCAGTACTCCGGGGGCGCGAACACTGAAGCTTTCTTT.

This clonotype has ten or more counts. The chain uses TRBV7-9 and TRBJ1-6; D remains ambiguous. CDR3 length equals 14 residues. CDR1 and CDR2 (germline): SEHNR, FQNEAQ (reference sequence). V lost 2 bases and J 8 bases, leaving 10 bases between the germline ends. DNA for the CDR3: TGTGCCAGCAGCTTAAGTACTGAGTATTCACCCCTCCACTTT. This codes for CASSLSTEYSPLHF.

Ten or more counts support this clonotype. CDR3 sequence reads: CASSRLAGAKLTDTQYF. The CDR3 nucleotides read TGTGCCAGCAGCCGACTAGCGGGGGCCAAGCTCACAGATACGCAGTATTTT. The V call is TRBV7-9, the J call TRBJ2-3; TRBD2 matches at 12 bases. Unmatched junction bases numbered 8, after V lost 5 bases and J lost 2 bases. Germline loops: CDR1 SEHNR, CDR2 FQNEAQ (reference sequence). The CDR3 spans 17 residues.